These 14 T cell receptor beta chains came from one sample sequenced in a study of blood T cell repertoires in COVID-19. Sequencing was performed with immunoSEQ multiplex PCR; in TCRdb, only in-frame clones are kept and a portion is missing. Among roughly 22,000 clones listed, 82% were seen once. Input material: peripheral blood. All receptors come from a human donor in a cohort sampled during active COVID-19.

The V call is TRBV5-4, the J call TRBJ2-5; D possibly corresponds to TRBD1 (6 bases). CDR1 and CDR2 from the germline V gene are SGHNT and YYREEE (reference sequence). CDR3 size: 15 residues. V gave up 2 bases and J gave up 4 bases, with 15 bases separating them. CDR3 protein: CASSLVTGKLETQYF. CDR3 nucleotides: TGTGCCAGCAGCTTAGTAACAGGGAAGCTAGAGACCCAGTACTTC.

The chain carries TRBV27 and TRBJ1-1; 7 nucleotides match TRBD1. This CDR3 has 17 residues. The junction had 10 bases not matched to a gene; V was cut back by 2 bases and J by 1 base. Germline V lookup: CDR1 MNHEY, CDR2 SMNVEV (reference sequence). The CDR3 nucleotides are TGTGCCAGCAGTTTAAAATACAGGGGAATAGGGAACACTGAAGCTTTCTTT. Amino acid sequence: CASSLKYRGIGNTEAFF.

The chain links TRBV4-1 to TRBJ2-7; 10 nucleotides agree with TRBD2. With 1 base clipped from V and 5 bases from J, the junction kept 11 bases outside the gene matches. The CDR3 runs 17 residues. Germline V CDR1 and CDR2: MGHRA, YSYEKL. This CDR3 is CASSQGSAGGRLNEQYF. CDR3 bases: TGCGCCAGCAGCCAAGGTTCAGCGGGAGGGCGTCTTAACGAGCAGTACTTC.

This clone was recorded only once. The genes are TRBV7-2 and TRBJ2-7; a weak D match, TRBD2 (5 bases). CDR3 size: 12 residues. Looked up from germline, CDR1 is SGHTA and CDR2 is FQGNSA. V gave up 8 bases and J gave up 4 bases, with 12 bases separating them. The CDR3 DNA follows: TGTGCCAGCCGGGGTTCCCTTTACGAGCAGTACTTC. Translated, it gives CASRGSLYEQYF.

This chain joins TRBV12-5 and TRBJ2-2, with TRBD1 matching 7 bases. Germline CDR1 reads LGHNT; CDR2 reads FRNRAP. CDR3 size: 19 residues. J gave up 7 bases and V 1 base, and 18 bases lay outside the gene matches. CDR3 nucleotides: TGTGCTAGTGGTTTGGGTCAAACAGGGGTCCTCACCAGAAGCGGGGAGCTGTTTTTT. It yields the protein CASGLGQTGVLTRSGELFF.

The chain joins TRBV20-1 to TRBJ1-6; D is possibly TRBD1 (5 bases). Trimming removed 3 bases from V and 5 bases from J, with 11 bases in between. The CDR3 has 14 amino acids. Germline V gene data show CDR1 as DFQATT and CDR2 as SNEGSKA (reference sequence). The DNA of the CDR3 is TGCAGTGCTAGTCCAGGGAACCATAATTCACCCCTCCACTTT. This codes for CSASPGNHNSPLHF.

This sequence joins TRBV11-3 and TRBJ2-1, with D perhaps TRBD1 (6 bases). Deletions cut 5 bases from V and 2 bases from J, with 22 bases between. Germline V gene data show CDR1 as SGHNT and CDR2 as YENEEA. The CDR3 consists of 18 residues. CDR3 DNA sequence: TGTGCCAGCAGCACACCAGAAACCGGACAGATTACCTACAATGAGCAGTTCTTC. Encoded protein: CASSTPETGQITYNEQFF.

V usage is TRBV5-1 and J usage is TRBJ2-7; 8 bases are a match to TRBD1. CDR1 and CDR2 from the germline V gene are SGHRS and YFSETQ. V gave up 4 bases and J gave up 0 bases; unmatched junction bases: 3. This CDR3 is 14 amino acids long. CDR3 residues: CASSRDRPSYEQYF. The CDR3 DNA reads TGCGCCAGCAGCCGGGACAGGCCCTCCTACGAGCAGTACTTC. Full variable domain (missing parts from reference TRBV5-1 and TRBJ2-7): KAGVTQTPRYLIKTRGQQVTLSCSPISGHRSVSWYQQTPGQGLQFLFEYFSETQRNKGNFPGRFSGRQFSNSRSEMNVSTLELGDSALYLCASSRDRPSYEQYFGPGTRLTVT.

This clone was seen a single time. The V gene is TRBV5-1, the J gene TRBJ2-7, with D unresolved. There are 11 residues in the CDR3. Germline CDR1 is SGHRS and CDR2 is YFSETQ. V was cut by 4 bases and J by 7 bases, with 9 bases left in between. CDR3 DNA: TGCGCCAGCAGCGCCTCCCGGGAGCAGTACTTC. Protein: CASSASREQYF.

V usage is TRBV7-9 and J usage is TRBJ2-7; 13 nucleotides agree with TRBD2. The CDR3 runs 16 residues. CDR1 and CDR2 from the germline V gene are SEHNR and FQNEAQ (reference sequence). The junction had 9 bases not matched to a gene; V was cut back by 4 bases and J by 6 bases. CDR3 residues: CASSYSRLAGGGEQYF. The CDR3 nucleotides read TGTGCCAGCAGCTACAGTCGACTAGCGGGAGGAGGCGAGCAGTACTTC.

The chain links TRBV2 to TRBJ1-4, with 7 nucleotides matching TRBD1. This CDR3 is built from 16 residues. CDR1 is SNHLY, CDR2 FYNNEI, per germline. Unmatched junction bases numbered 12, after V lost 7 bases and J lost 4 bases. This CDR3 is CASKGWTGDGNEKLFF. The CDR3 bases are TGTGCCAGCAAGGGTTGGACAGGCGACGGTAATGAAAAACTGTTTTTT.

J is TRBJ2-5 and V is TRBV6-2 or TRBV6-3, with TRBD2 matching over 7 bases. CDR1 and CDR2 (germline): MNHEY, SVGEGT. V gave up 4 bases and J gave up 4 bases; unmatched junction bases: 6. CDR3 length: 14 residues. The CDR3: CASSWGGVAETQYF. The CDR3 region has the DNA TGTGCCAGCAGTTGGGGGGGGGTTGCAGAGACCCAGTACTTC.

V usage is TRBV10-3 and J usage is TRBJ1-2, with 9 nucleotides matching TRBD1. CDR3 length: 17 residues. Germline V gives CDR1 ENHRY, CDR2 SYGVKD. Trimming cost V 4 bases and J 5 bases; bases outside gene matches: 14. The CDR3 nucleotides are TGTGCCATCAGTGGGGGTTCGGACAGGGGCGTAAATTATGGCTACACCTTC. Translated, it gives CAISGGSDRGVNYGYTF.

The J gene is TRBJ1-4, the V gene TRBV23-1; maybe TRBD1 (5 bases). TRBV23-1 is annotated as an ORF whose role is uncertain. CDR3 length: 17 amino acids. Between the trimmed V and J ends, which lost 2 bases and 0 bases, there was a span of 13 bases. The CDR3 region is CASSQPLRAPTNEKLFF. CDR3 DNA sequence: TGCGCCAGCAGTCAACCCCTCAGGGCCCCAACTAATGAAAAACTGTTTTTT.